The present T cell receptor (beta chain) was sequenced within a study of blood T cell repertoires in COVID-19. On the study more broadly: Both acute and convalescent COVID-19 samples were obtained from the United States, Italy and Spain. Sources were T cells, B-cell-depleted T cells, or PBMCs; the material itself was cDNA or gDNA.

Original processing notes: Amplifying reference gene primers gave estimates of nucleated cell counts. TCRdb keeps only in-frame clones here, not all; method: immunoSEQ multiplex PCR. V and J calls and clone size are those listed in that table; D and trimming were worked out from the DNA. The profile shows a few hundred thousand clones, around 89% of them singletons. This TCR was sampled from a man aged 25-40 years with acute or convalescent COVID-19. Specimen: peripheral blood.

CDR3 DNA sequence: TGTGCCAGCAGTTTCCGGGGACAGGGGTTCCACGAGCAGTACTTC. It is translated as CASSFRGQGFHEQYF. The chain couples TRBV28 to TRBJ2-7; 10 bases align to TRBD1. This CDR3 is 15 amino acids long. Germline trimming cut 3 bases from V and 5 bases from J; bases unmatched to any gene: 7. Germline CDR1 and CDR2: MDHEN and SYDVKM.